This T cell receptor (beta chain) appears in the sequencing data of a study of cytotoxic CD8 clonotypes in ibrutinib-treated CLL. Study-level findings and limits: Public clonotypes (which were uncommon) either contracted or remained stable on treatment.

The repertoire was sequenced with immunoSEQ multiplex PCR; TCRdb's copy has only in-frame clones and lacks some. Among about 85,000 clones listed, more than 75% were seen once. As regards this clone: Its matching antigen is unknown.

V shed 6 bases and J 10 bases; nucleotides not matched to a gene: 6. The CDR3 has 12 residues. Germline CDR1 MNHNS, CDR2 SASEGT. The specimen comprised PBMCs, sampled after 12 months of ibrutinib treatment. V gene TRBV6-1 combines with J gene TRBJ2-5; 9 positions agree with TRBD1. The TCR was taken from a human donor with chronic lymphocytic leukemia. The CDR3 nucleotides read TGTGCCAGCAGGACGGGACAGGGTTTCCAGTACTTC. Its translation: CASRTGQGFQYF.